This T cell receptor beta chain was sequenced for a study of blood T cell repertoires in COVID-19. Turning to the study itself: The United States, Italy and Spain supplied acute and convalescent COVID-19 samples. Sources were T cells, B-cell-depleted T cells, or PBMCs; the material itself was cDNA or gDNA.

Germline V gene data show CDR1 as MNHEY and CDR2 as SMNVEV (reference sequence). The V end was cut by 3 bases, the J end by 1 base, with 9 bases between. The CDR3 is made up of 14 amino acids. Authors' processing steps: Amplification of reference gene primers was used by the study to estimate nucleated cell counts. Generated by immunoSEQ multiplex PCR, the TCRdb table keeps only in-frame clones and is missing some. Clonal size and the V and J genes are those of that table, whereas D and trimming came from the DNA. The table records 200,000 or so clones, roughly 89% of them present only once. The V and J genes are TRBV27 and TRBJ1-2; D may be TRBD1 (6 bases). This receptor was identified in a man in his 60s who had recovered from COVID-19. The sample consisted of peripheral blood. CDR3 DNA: TGTGCCAGCAGTTTTAACAGGGATAACTATGGCTACACCTTC. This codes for CASSFNRDNYGYTF.